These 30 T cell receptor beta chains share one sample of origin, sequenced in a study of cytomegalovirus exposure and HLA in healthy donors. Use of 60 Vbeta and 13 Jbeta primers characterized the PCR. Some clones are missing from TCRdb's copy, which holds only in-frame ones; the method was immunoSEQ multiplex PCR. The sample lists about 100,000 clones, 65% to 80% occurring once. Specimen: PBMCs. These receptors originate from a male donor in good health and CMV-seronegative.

The CDR3 is CASSPTGGAFNIQYF. CDR3 DNA: TGTGCCAGCAGTCCCACAGGGGGTGCCTTCAACATTCAGTACTTC. The rearrangement uses TRBV27 and TRBJ2-4; TRBD1 aligns across 8 bases. Germline lookup yields CDR1 MNHEY and CDR2 SMNVEV (reference sequence). The CDR3 is 15 amino acids. The V segment lost 5 bases and the J segment 7 bases; nucleotides outside the gene matches: 10.

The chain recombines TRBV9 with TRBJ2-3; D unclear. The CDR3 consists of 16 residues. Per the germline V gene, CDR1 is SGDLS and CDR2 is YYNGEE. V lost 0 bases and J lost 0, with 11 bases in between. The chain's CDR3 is CASSVEERLSTDTQYF. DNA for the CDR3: TGTGCCAGCAGCGTAGAAGAGCGATTGAGCACAGATACGCAGTATTTT.

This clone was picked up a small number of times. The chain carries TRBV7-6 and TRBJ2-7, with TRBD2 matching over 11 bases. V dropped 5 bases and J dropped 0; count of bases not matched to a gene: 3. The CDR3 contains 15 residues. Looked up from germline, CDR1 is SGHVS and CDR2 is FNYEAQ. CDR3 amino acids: CASSPGLAVSYEQYF. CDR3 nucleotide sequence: TGTGCCAGCAGCCCGGGACTAGCGGTCTCCTACGAGCAGTACTTC. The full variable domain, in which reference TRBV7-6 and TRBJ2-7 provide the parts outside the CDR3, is GAGVSQSPRYKVTKRGQDVALRCDPISGHVSLYWYRQALGQGPEFLTYFNYEAQQDKSGLPNDRFSAERPEGSISTLTIQRTEQRDSAMYRCASSPGLAVSYEQYFGPGTRLTVT.

The CDR3 nucleotides are TGTGCCAGCAGCGGCAGCGGGAGGGGGAACGAGCAGTACTTC. It is translated as CASSGSGRGNEQYF. The chain carries TRBV6-5 and TRBJ2-7; 10 bases match TRBD2. The CDR3 is made up of 14 amino acids. With V trimmed by 6 bases and J by 5 bases, 7 bases remained unmatched. CDR1 and CDR2 (germline): MNHEY, SVGAGI.

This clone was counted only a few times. The CDR3 coding sequence is TGTGCCAGCACATACCGACAGGGGTCGTACTATGGCTACACCTTC. It is translated as CASTYRQGSYYGYTF. The V and J genes are TRBV27 and TRBJ1-2; 8 bases align to TRBD1. V shed 7 bases and J 3 bases; nucleotides not matched to a gene: 10. The germline V gene has CDR1 MNHEY and CDR2 SMNVEV (reference sequence). This CDR3 has 15 amino acids.

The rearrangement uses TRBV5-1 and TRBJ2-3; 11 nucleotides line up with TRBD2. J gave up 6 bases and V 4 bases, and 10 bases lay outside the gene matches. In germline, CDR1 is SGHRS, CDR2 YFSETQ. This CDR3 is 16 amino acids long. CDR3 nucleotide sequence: TGCGCCAGCAGCCCCGAGACTAGCGGGAATAGTGATACGCAGTATTTT. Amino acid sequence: CASSPETSGNSDTQYF.

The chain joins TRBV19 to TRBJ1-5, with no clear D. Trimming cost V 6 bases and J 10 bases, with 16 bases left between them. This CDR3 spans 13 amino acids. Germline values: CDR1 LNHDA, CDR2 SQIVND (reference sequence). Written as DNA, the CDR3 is TGTGCCAGTAGCCTTTTGGGCACAAGACCCCAGCATTTT. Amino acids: CASSLLGTRPQHF.

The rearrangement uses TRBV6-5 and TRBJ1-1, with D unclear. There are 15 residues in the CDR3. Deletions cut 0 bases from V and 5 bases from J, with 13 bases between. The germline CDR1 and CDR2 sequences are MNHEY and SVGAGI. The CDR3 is CASSYSREHRTEAFF. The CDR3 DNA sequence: TGTGCCAGCAGTTACTCGAGGGAACACCGTACTGAAGCTTTCTTT.

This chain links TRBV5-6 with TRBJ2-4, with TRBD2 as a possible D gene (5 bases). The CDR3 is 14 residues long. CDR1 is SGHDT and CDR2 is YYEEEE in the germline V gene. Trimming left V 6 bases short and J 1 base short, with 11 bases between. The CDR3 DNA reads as TGTGCCAGCACCCTCGAGCGGGCCAAAAACATTCAGTACTTC. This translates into CASTLERAKNIQYF.

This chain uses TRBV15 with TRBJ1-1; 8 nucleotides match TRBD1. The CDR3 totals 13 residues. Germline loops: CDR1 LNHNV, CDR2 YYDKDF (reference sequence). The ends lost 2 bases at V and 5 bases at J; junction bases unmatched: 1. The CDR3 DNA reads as TGTGCCACCAGCAGACAGGGGGCAACTGAAGCTTTCTTT. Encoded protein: CATSRQGATEAFF.

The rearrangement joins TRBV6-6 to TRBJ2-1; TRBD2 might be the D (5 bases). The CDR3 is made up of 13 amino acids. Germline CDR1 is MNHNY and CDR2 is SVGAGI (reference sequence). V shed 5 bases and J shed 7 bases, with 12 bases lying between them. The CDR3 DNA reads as TGTGCCAGCAGTAAACCGGACTGGAATGAGCAGTTCTTC. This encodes CASSKPDWNEQFF.

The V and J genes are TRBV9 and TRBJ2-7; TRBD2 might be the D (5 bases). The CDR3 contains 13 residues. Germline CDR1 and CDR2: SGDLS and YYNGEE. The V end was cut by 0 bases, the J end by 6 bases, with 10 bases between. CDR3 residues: CASSVGGAGEQYF. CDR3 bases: TGTGCCAGCAGCGTAGGAGGTGCGGGCGAGCAGTACTTC.

The CDR3 bases are TGTGCCAGCAGTATTGGGACAGGGGAAAACTACGAGCAGTACTTC. Translating gives CASSIGTGENYEQYF. V is TRBV27 and J is TRBJ2-7; TRBD1 matches 10 bases. Looked up from germline, CDR1 is MNHEY and CDR2 is SMNVEV (reference sequence). The CDR3 totals 15 residues. V was clipped by 5 bases and J by 3 bases; unmatched bases: 7.

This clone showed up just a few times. CDR3 protein: CASSEGRGEQETQYF. CDR3 coding DNA: TGTGCCAGCAGTGAGGGGCGGGGGGAACAAGAGACCCAGTACTTC. This chain connects TRBV28 to TRBJ2-5; TRBD2 agrees at 8 bases. The germline V gene encodes CDR1 MDHEN and CDR2 SYDVKM. J lost 2 bases, V lost 5 bases, and 7 bases had no gene match. CDR3 length equals 15 residues.

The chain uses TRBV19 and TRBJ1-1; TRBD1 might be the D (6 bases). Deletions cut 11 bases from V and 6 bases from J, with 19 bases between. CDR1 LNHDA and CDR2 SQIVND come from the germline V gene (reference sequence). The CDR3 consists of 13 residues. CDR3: CAGSTGRSAEAFF. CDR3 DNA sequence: TGTGCCGGGTCGACAGGACGGTCCGCTGAAGCTTTCTTT.

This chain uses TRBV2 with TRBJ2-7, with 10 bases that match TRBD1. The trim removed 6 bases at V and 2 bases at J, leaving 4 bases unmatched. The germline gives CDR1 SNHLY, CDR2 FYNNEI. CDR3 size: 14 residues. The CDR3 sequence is CASSPGTGAYEQYF. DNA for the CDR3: TGTGCCAGCAGCCCCGGGACAGGGGCCTACGAGCAGTACTTC.

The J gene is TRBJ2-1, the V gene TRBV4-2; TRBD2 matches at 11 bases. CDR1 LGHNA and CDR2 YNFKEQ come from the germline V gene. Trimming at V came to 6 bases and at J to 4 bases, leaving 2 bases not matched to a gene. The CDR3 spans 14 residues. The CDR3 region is CASSRTSGYNEQFF. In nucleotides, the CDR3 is TGTGCCAGCAGTCGGACTAGCGGGTACAATGAGCAGTTCTTC.

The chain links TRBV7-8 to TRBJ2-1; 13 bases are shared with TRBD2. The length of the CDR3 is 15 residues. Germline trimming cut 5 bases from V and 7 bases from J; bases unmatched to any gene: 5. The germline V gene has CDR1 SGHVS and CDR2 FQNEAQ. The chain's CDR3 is CASSQGLAGMNEQFF. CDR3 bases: TGTGCCAGCAGCCAGGGACTAGCGGGAATGAATGAGCAGTTCTTC.

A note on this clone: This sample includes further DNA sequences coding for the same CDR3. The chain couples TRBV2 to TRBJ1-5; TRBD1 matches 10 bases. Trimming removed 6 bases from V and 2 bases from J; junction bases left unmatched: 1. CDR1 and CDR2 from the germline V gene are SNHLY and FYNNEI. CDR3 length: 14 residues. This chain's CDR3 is CASSGTGGNQPQHF. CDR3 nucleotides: TGTGCCAGCAGCGGGACAGGGGGCAATCAGCCCCAGCATTTT.

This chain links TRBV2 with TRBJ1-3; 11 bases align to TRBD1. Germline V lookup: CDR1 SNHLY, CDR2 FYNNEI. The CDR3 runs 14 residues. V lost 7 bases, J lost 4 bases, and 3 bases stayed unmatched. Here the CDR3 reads CASMDRGLGNTIYF. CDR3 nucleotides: TGTGCCAGCATGGACAGGGGGCTCGGAAACACCATATATTTT.

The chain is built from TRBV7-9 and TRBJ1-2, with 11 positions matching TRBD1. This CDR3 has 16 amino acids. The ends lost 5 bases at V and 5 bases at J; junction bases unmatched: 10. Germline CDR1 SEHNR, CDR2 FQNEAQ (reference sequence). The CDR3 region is CASSRTGQGATYGYTF. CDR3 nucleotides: TGTGCCAGCAGCCGCACCGGACAGGGGGCGACGTATGGCTACACCTTC.

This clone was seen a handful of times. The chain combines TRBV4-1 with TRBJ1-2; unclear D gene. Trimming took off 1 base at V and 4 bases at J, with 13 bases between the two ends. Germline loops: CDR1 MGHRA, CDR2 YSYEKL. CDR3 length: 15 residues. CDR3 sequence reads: CASSQVRQSPYGYTF. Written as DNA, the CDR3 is TGCGCCAGCAGCCAAGTGAGGCAGAGCCCCTATGGCTACACCTTC.

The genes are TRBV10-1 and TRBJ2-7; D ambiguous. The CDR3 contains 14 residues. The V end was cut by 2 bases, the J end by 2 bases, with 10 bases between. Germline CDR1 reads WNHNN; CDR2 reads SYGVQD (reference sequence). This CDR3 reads CASSETLHPYEQYF. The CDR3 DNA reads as TGCGCCAGCAGTGAGACACTACACCCCTACGAGCAGTACTTC.

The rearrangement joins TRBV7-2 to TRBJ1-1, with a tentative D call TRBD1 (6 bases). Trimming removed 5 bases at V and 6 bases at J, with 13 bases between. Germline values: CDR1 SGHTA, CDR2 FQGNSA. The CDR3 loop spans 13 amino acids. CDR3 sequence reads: CASSRTDSPEAFF. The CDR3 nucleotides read TGTGCCAGCAGCAGAACGGACAGCCCTGAAGCTTTCTTT. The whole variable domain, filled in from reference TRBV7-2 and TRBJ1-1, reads GAGVSQSPSNKVTEKGKDVELRCDPISGHTALYWYRQSLGQGLEFLIYFQGNSAPDKSGLPSDRFSAERTGGSVSTLTIQRTQQEDSAVYLCASSRTDSPEAFFGQGTRLTVV.

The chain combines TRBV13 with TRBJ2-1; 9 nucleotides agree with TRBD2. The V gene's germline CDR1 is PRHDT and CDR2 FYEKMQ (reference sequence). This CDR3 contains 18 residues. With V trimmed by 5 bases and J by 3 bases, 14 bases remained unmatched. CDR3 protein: CASSRPTAGGPDYNEQFF. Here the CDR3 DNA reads TGTGCCAGCAGCCGACCCACGGCGGGAGGGCCTGACTACAATGAGCAGTTCTTC.

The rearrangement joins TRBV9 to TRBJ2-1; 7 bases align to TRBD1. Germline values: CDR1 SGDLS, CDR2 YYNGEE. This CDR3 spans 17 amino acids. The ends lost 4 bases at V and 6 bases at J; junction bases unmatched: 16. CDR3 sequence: CASSKRTGAAYGNEQFF. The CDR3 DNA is TGTGCCAGCAGCAAACGTACAGGGGCCGCTTACGGCAATGAGCAGTTCTTC.

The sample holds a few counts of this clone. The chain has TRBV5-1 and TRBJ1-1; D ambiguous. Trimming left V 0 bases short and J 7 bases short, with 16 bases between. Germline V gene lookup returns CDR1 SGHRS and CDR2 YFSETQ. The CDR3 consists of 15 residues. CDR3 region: CASSLVEGPPVEAFF. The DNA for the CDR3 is TGCGCCAGCAGCTTGGTGGAGGGCCCTCCGGTTGAAGCTTTCTTT.

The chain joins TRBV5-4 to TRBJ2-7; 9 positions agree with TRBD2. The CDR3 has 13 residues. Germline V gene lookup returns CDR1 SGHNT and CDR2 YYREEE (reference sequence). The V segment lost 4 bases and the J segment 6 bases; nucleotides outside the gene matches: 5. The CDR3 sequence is CASSASGIGEQYF. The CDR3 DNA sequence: TGTGCCAGCAGCGCTAGCGGGATCGGCGAGCAGTACTTC.

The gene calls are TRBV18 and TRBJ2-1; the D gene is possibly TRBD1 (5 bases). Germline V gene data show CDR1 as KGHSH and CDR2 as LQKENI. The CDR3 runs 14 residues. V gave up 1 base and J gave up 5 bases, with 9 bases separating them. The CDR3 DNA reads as TGTGCCAGCTCACCACGACTGACAGACAATGAGCAGTTCTTC. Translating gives CASSPRLTDNEQFF.

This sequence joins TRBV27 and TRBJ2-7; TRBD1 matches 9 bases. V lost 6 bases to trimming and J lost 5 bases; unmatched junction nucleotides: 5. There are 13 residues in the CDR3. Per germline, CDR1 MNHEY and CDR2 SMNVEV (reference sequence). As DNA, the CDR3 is TGTGCCAGCAGAGAACAGGGGGCGGACGAGCAGTACTTC. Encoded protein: CASREQGADEQYF.